The clone carrying this T cell receptor (beta chain) was seen just once. The method was immunoSEQ multiplex PCR; TCRdb's version includes in-frame clones alone and lacks a portion of them. The repertoire holds around 51,000 clones, with 88% as singletons. Germline-derived CDR1 and CDR2 are SGHRS and YFSETQ. V was clipped by 2 bases and J by 5 bases; unmatched bases: 7. The CDR3 runs 15 residues. The data derive from a study of OX40 agonist ivuxolimab in advanced cancers. The chain uses TRBV5-1 and TRBJ2-1, with 7 bases fitting TRBD1. Sequencing was performed on CD4+ or CD8+ T cells sorted from blood, taken in a trial of the OX40 agonist ivuxolimab. The sequence derives from an adult with an advanced solid tumor such as melanoma, head and neck, liver or kidney cancer. The CDR3 here is CASSLQTGSHNEQFF. The CDR3 nucleotides are TGCGCCAGCAGCTTACAGACAGGGTCCCACAATGAGCAGTTCTTC.